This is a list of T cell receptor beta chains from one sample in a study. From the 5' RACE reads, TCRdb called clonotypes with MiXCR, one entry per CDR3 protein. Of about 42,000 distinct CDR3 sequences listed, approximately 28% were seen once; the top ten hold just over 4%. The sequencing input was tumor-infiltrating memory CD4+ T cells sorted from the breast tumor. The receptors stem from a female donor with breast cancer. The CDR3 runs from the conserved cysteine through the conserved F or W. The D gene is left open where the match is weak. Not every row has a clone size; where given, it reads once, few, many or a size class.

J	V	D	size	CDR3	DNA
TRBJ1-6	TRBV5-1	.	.	CASSPESGRNSPLHF	TGCGCCAGCAGCCCTGAATCAGGGAGGAATTCACCCCTCCACTTT
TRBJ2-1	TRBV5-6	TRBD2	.	CASSLGVAGEEQFF	TGTGCCAGCAGCTTGGGGGTAGCGGGGGAAGAGCAGTTCTTC
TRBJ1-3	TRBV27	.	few	CASGDRDKKGTIYF	TGTGCCAGCGGTGACCGGGACAAAAAAGGCACCATATATTTT
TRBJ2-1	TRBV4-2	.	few	CASSQTPSSQVYNEQFF	TGTGCCAGCAGCCAAACACCTAGCTCCCAGGTCTACAATGAGCAGTTCTTC
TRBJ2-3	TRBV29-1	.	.	CSVEASGDTQYF	TGCAGCGTTGAAGCGTCGGGAGATACGCAGTATTTT
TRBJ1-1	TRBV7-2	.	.	CASSPGWKAFF	TGTGCCAGCAGCCCAGGGTGGAAAGCTTTCTTT
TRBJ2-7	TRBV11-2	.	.	CASRTGPYEQYF	TGTGCCAGCAGGACAGGCCCCTACGAGCAGTACTTC
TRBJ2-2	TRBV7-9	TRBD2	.	CASSLPGTSGRKDTGELFF	TGTGCCAGCAGCTTGCCCGGGACTAGCGGGAGGAAGGACACCGGGGAGCTGTTTTTT
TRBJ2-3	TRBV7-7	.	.	CASSLGPGPDTQYF	TGTGCTAGCAGCTTAGGCCCCGGGCCAGATACGCAGTATTTT
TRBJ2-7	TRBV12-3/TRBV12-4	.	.	CASSRLYEQYF	TGTGCCAGCAGTCGGTTGTACGAGCAGTACTTC
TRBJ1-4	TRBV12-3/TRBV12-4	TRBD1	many	CASRSGTVNEKLFF	TGTGCCAGCAGGAGCGGGACAGTTAATGAAAAACTGTTTTTT
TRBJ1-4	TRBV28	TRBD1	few	CASSSGTVNEKLFF	TGTGCCAGCAGTTCCGGGACAGTGAATGAAAAACTGTTTTTT
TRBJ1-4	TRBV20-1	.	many	CSAHRSPTNEKLFF	TGCAGTGCCCACCGGAGTCCAACTAATGAAAAACTGTTTTTT
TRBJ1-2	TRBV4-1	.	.	CASSQEYNLYGYTF	TGCGCCAGCAGCCAAGAGTATAACTTATATGGCTACACCTTC
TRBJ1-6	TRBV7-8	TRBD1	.	CASSLSYIGQGQSPLHF	TGTGCCAGCAGCTTATCTTATATTGGACAGGGGCAATCACCCCTCCACTTT
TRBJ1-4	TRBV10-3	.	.	CAAGREGGEKLFF	TGTGCCGCCGGACGAGAGGGTGGGGAAAAACTGTTTTTT
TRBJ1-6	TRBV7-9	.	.	CASSLGQLNSPLHF	TGTGCCAGCAGCTTAGGACAGCTTAATTCACCCCTCCACTTT
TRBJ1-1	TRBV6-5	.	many	CASRYRVEAFF	TGTGCCAGCAGGTACAGGGTCGAAGCTTTCTTT
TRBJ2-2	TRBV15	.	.	CATSRGANTGELFF	TGTGCCACCAGTCGGGGAGCGAACACCGGGGAGCTGTTTTTT
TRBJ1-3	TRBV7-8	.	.	CASSPYRLGGAPGNTIYF	TGTGCCAGCAGCCCGTACCGTCTTGGAGGAGCTCCGGGAAACACCATATATTTT
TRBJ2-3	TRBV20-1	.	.	CSAGGLLAPAKGDTQYF	TGCAGTGCCGGGGGGCTACTAGCGCCCGCTAAGGGGGATACGCAGTATTTT
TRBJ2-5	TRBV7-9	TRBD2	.	CASGLAGVGAQYF	TGTGCCAGCGGACTAGCGGGCGTTGGGGCCCAGTACTTC
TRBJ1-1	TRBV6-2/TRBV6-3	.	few	CASSLRGIEAFF	TGTGCCAGCAGTCTAAGGGGAATTGAAGCTTTCTTT
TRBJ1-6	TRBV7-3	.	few	CASSLVYDSPLHF	TGTGCCAGCAGCTTAGTTTACGATTCACCCCTCCACTTT
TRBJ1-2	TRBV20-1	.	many	CSARDEIGALYTF	TGCAGTGCTAGAGATGAGATAGGGGCCCTCTATACCTTC
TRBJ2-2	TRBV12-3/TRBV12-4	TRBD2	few	CAILRASGPGELFF	TGTGCCATCCTCCGGGCTAGCGGGCCCGGGGAGCTGTTTTTT
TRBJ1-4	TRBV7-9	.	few	CASSLSPPGKGDEKLFF	TGTGCCAGCAGCTTATCTCCGCCCGGGAAGGGGGATGAAAAACTGTTTTTT
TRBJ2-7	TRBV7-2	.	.	CASSFRQSHYEQYF	TGTGCCAGCAGCTTCCGTCAGAGTCACTACGAGCAGTACTTC
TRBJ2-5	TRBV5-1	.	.	CASSYNRDGDQETQYF	TGCGCCAGCAGCTATAACCGGGATGGAGACCAAGAGACCCAGTACTTC
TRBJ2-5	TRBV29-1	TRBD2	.	CSVRGGLYQETQYF	TGCAGCGTTCGGGGGGGCCTGTACCAAGAGACCCAGTACTTC
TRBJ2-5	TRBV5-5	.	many	CASSLLAGETQYF	TGTGCCAGCAGCCTGTTGGCGGGGGAGACCCAGTACTTC
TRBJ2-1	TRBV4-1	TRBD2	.	CASSQGGLASYNEQFF	TGCGCCAGCAGCCAAGGGGGACTAGCGAGCTACAATGAGCAGTTCTTC
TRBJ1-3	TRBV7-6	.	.	CASSLGPGPGNTIYF	TGTGCCAGCAGCTTAGGTCCAGGGCCTGGAAACACCATATATTTT
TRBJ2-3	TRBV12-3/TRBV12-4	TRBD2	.	CAISGGGTDTQYF	TGTGCCATCTCTGGGGGGGGCACAGATACGCAGTATTTT
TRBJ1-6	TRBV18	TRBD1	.	CASSPPTGGNSPLHF	TGTGCCAGCTCACCACCGACAGGGGGGAATTCACCCCTCCACTTT
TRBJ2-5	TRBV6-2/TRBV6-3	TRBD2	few	CASTHGASGQETQYF	TGTGCCAGCACCCACGGGGCTAGCGGACAAGAGACCCAGTACTTC
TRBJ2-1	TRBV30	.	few	CAWSGGYNEQFF	TGTGCCTGGAGTGGGGGGTACAATGAGCAGTTCTTC
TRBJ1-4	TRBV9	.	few	CASSAQGQSNEKLFF	TGTGCCAGCAGTGCCCAGGGGCAGAGTAATGAAAAACTGTTTTTT
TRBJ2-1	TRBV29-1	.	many	CSVAGVSSYNEQFF	TGCAGCGTTGCTGGGGTGTCGTCCTACAATGAGCAGTTCTTC
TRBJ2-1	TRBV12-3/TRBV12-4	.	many	CASTSKGAYNEQFF	TGTGCCAGCACCAGTAAGGGAGCCTACAATGAGCAGTTCTTC
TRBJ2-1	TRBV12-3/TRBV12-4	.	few	CASSLSLTEQFF	TGTGCCAGCAGTTTAAGTTTAACTGAGCAGTTCTTC
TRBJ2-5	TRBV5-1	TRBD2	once	CASTRLAGEETQYF	TGCGCCAGCACCAGGCTGGCGGGGGAAGAGACCCAGTACTTC
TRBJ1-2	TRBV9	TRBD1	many	CASSVDGTAFYGYTF	TGTGCCAGCAGCGTAGACGGGACAGCCTTTTATGGCTACACCTTC
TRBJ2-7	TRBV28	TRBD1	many	CASTQDGTGSYEQYF	TGTGCCAGCACCCAGGACGGGACAGGGTCCTACGAGCAGTACTTC